This TCR beta chain emerged from a study of neurological immune-mediated disorders. Study-wide results and caveats: The expanded clones of different subjects shared no CDR3 amino acid sequences (suggesting private repertoires in all groups). For the multiple sclerosis repertoire cluster, an association with any clinical or MRI feature was absent.

TCRdb re-derived calls from the 5' RACE reads in MiXCR, one entry per CDR3 protein. The sample holds about 74,000 distinct CDR3 sequences, 5.2% seen once. The unsorted libraries were generated from a total of 2 million PBMCs, which had been stored in RNAlater at -80 C. This clonotype was detected ten times or more. The antigen remains undetermined. Germline lookup yields CDR1 SGHTA and CDR2 FQGNSA. The V end was cut by 1 base, the J end by 8 bases, with 15 bases between. The CDR3 has 15 residues. The chain carries TRBV7-2 and TRBJ2-1, with no clear D. The source of this sequence is a man aged 18 to 29 with multiple sclerosis. Sequencing was done on a sample of PBMCs. The CDR3 here is CASSLVWPPNDEQFF. The CDR3 DNA follows: TGTGCCAGCAGCTTAGTCTGGCCACCAAATGATGAGCAGTTCTTC.